A single sample is the source of the 3 T cell receptor beta chains below, sequenced in a study of T cell repertoires in cytomegalovirus infection. TCRdb re-analysed the reads in MiXCR, keeping a single row per CDR3 protein. The sample has around 200,000 distinct CDR3 sequences; around 35% are singletons. No antigens are known for them. The sequences come from CD8+ T cells from cultured PBMCs, collected from culture after CMV antigen stimulation. The receptors were gathered from a human donor in good health (CMV status not recorded). Some clones in this sample may be carry-over from other donors' samples.

This chain joins TRBV9 and TRBJ2-1; D gene uncertain. Trimming pared 8 bases from V and 8 bases from J, leaving 20 bases between. Germline CDR1 and CDR2: SGDLS and YYNGEE. CDR3 size: 14 residues. CDR3 residues: CASGSGRLVDEQFF. The CDR3 region has the DNA TGTGCCAGTGGGTCCGGACGCCTTGTGGATGAGCAGTTCTTC.

The chain joins TRBV4-3 to TRBJ1-2; D remains ambiguous. Germline CDR1 and CDR2: LGHNA and YSLEER. The CDR3 sequence is 15 residues long. V lost 1 base, J lost 6 bases, and 15 bases lay in between. The CDR3 here is CASSQGQDPWNGYTF. In DNA, the CDR3 is TGCGCCAGCAGCCAAGGTCAGGATCCTTGGAATGGCTACACCTTC.

The chain has TRBV7-9 and TRBJ2-7, with 8 bases aligning to TRBD1. Unmatched junction bases numbered 9, after V lost 1 base and J lost 4 bases. The CDR3 totals 16 residues. Germline V gives CDR1 SEHNR, CDR2 FQNEAQ (reference sequence). The CDR3 coding sequence is TGTGCCAGCAGCTTAGGCCAGGGGGCCTCTCTTTACGAGCAGTACTTC. This codes for CASSLGQGASLYEQYF.